The rows below give T cell receptor beta chains drawn from one sample of a study of T-cell reconstitution after alpha-beta-depleted transplantation in children. TCRdb analysed the PCR reads with MiXCR anew, one entry per CDR3 protein. This table holds more than 200,000 distinct CDR3 sequences, about 25% found once. Material: PBMCs, obtained before TCRalphabeta/CD19-depleted stem cell transplant. All receptors come from a girl between 2 and 10 years old with Fanconi anemia, due to receive a stem cell transplant. The conserved cysteine and the conserved F or W are not part of the CDR3 here. Each record gives: V gene, J gene, clone size, CDR3 protein. Not all rows give a size; the values are once, few, many and, for expanded clones, a class.

TRBV29-1	TRBJ2-7	many	SGAGVMMGEQY
TRBV3-1	TRBJ2-1	.	TSQTRGTPQGSSYNEQF
TRBV5-6	TRBJ2-7	.	ASSLLEYEQY
TRBV10-3	TRBJ2-7	many	AISEFVAGGGEQY
TRBV20-1	TRBJ2-3	.	SAIGQAQGY
TRBV7-3	TRBJ2-3	few	ASSPSRLRADTQY
TRBV29-1	TRBJ1-2	many	SVGGQPYGYT
TRBV7-9	TRBJ2-7	.	ASSLDLGFYEQY
TRBV20-1	TRBJ1-2	many	SAREASGEAYGYT
TRBV29-1	TRBJ2-1	few	SVGPPGSHEQF
TRBV20-1	TRBJ2-7	few	SARDTSSSYEQY
TRBV27	TRBJ2-3	many	ASREIAGGPDTQY
TRBV28	TRBJ2-3	.	ASSRTSVADTQY
TRBV12-3/TRBV12-4	TRBJ2-4	few	ARPGLAKNIQY
TRBV20-1	TRBJ2-7	many	SARVGILSYEQY
TRBV20-1	TRBJ2-7	.	SARESDNYEQY
TRBV12-3/TRBV12-4	TRBJ2-6	many	ASSFGGSGANVLT
TRBV28	TRBJ1-5	.	ASSLWGLGEPQH
TRBV29-1	TRBJ1-3	.	SVRTGSQSNTIY
TRBV10-3	TRBJ1-2	many	AIVSGHGYT
TRBV9	TRBJ2-1	many	ASSVAGSPYNEQF
TRBV20-1	TRBJ1-4	many	SASRQINNEKLF
TRBV29-1	TRBJ2-7	few	SARAGDYEQY
TRBV6-2/TRBV6-3	TRBJ1-5	many	ASSYLLDIYSNQPQH
TRBV20-1	TRBJ2-1	.	SAQGQGGGEQF
TRBV5-1	TRBJ2-7	many	ASSLEGGGFYEQY
TRBV25-1	TRBJ2-1	.	ASSKASGAYNEQF
TRBV5-6	TRBJ2-1	.	ASSLEGGAYNEQF
TRBV6-2/TRBV6-3	TRBJ2-1	.	ASSYSEASGGYNEQF
TRBV20-1	TRBJ1-1	many	SARDLGMSTEAF
TRBV9	TRBJ2-1	.	ASSVWETTYNEQF
TRBV7-2	TRBJ2-1	few	ASSLAVNFDSYNEQF
TRBV20-1	TRBJ2-1	.	SARDRGWNEQF
TRBV21-1	TRBJ2-1	.	ASSKSPRVPGGNEQF
TRBV20-1	TRBJ1-1	many	SAMTDRIMYTEAF
TRBV20-1	TRBJ1-5	.	SARGQGAGQPQH
TRBV12-5	TRBJ2-3	.	ASSPQAGTSGKDTQY
TRBV20-1	TRBJ2-4	once	SARDGGGKNIQY
TRBV2	TRBJ2-1	many	ASSRGRQFEQF
TRBV20-1	TRBJ2-1	few	SALKGLDGEQF